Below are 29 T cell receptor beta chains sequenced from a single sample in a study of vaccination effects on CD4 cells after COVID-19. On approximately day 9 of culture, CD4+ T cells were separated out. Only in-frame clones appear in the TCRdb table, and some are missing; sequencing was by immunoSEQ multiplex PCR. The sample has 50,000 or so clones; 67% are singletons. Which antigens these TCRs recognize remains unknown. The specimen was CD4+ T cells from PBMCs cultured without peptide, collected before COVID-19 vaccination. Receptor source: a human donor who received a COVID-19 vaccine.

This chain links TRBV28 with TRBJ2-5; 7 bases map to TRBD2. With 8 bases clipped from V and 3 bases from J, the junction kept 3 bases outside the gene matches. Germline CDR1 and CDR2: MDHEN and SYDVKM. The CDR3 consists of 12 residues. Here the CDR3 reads CASGRGEETQYF. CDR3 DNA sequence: TGTGCCAGCGGTCGGGGGGAAGAGACCCAGTACTTC. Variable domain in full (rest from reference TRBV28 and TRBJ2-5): DVKVTQSSRYLVKRTGEKVFLECVQDMDHENMFWYRQDPGLGLRLIYFSYDVKMKEKGDIPEGYSVSREKKERFSLILESASTNQTSMYLCASGRGEETQYFGPGTRLLVL.

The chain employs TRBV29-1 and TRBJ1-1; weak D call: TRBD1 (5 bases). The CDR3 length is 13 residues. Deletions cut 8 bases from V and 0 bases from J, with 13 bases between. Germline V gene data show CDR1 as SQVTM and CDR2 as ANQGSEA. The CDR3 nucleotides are TGCAGCCTACGGGAGGACATGAACACTGAAGCTTTCTTT. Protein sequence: CSLREDMNTEAFF.

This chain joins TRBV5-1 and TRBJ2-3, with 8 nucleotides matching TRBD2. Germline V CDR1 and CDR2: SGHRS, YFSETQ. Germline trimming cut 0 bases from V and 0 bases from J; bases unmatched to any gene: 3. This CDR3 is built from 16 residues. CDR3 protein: CASSLGVAGSTDTQYF. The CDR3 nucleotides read TGCGCCAGCAGCTTGGGAGTAGCGGGGAGCACAGATACGCAGTATTTT. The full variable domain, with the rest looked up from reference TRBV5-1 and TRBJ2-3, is KAGVTQTPRYLIKTRGQQVTLSCSPISGHRSVSWYQQTPGQGLQFLFEYFSETQRNKGNFPGRFSGRQFSNSRSEMNVSTLELGDSALYLCASSLGVAGSTDTQYFGPGTRLTVL.

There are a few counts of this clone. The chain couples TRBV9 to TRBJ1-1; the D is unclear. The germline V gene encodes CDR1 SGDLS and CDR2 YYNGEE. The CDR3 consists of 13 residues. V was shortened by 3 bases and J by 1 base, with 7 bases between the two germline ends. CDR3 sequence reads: CASSGTPNTEAFF. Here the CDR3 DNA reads TGTGCCAGCAGCGGCACACCGAACACTGAAGCTTTCTTT.

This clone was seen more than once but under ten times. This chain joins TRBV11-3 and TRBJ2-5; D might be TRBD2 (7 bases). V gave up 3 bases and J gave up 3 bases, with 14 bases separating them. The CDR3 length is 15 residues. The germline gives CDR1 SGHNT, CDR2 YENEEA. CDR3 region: CASSFSQGGEETQYF. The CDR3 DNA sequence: TGTGCCAGCAGCTTCAGTCAAGGGGGGGAAGAGACCCAGTACTTC.

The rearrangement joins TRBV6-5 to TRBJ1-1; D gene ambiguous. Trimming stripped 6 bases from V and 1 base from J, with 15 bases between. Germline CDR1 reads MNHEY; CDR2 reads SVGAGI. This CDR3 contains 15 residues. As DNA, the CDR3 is TGTGCCAGCAGCCGACGCCCTGCACAGAACACTGAAGCTTTCTTT. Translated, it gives CASSRRPAQNTEAFF.

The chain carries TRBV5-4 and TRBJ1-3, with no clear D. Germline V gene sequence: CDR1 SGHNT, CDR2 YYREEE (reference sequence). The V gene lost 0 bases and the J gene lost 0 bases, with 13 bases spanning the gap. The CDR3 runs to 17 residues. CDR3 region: CASSLEAVGFSGNTIYF. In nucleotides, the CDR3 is TGTGCCAGCAGCTTGGAGGCGGTGGGGTTCTCTGGAAACACCATATATTTT.

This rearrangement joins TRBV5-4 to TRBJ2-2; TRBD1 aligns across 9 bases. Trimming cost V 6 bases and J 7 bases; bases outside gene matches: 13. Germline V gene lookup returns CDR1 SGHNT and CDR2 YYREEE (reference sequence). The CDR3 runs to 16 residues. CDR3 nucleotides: TGTGCCAGCATCGGACAGGGGCCCTCGCAGGGCGGGGAGCTGTTTTTT. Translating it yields CASIGQGPSQGGELFF.

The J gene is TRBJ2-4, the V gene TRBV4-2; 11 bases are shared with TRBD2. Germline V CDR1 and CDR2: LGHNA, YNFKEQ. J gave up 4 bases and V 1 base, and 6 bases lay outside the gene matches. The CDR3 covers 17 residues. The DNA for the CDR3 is TGTGCCAGCAGCCAAGTCTCACCTAGCGGGGGGAAAAACATTCAGTACTTC. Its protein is CASSQVSPSGGKNIQYF.

CDR3 region: CASSPEGYGYTF. CDR3 nucleotides: TGTGCCAGCAGCCCGGAGGGGTATGGCTACACCTTC. V and J are TRBV7-8 and TRBJ1-2, with a weak D call TRBD1 (5 bases). Trimming removed 5 bases at V and 5 bases at J, with 9 bases between. Germline values: CDR1 SGHVS, CDR2 FQNEAQ. The CDR3 is 12 amino acids.

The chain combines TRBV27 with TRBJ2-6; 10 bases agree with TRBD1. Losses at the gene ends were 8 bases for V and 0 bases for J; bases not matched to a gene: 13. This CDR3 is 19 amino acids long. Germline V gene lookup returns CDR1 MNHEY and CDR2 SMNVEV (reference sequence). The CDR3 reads CASRSAWTGGPSGANVLTF. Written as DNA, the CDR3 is TGTGCCAGCCGATCCGCATGGACAGGGGGGCCCTCTGGGGCCAACGTCCTGACTTTC. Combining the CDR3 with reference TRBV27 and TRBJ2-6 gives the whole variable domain EAQVTQNPRYLITVTGKKLTVTCSQNMNHEYMSWYRQDPGLGLRQIYYSMNVEVTDKGDVPEGYKVSRKEKRNFPLILESPSPNQTSLYFCASRSAWTGGPSGANVLTFGAGSRLTVL.

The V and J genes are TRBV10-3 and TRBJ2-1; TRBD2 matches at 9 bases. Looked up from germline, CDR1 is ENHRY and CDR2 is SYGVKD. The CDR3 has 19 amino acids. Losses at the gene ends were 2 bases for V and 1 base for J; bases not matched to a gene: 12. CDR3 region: CAISEPTLVAGASYNEQFF. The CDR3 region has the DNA TGTGCCATCAGTGAGCCGACCCTCGTAGCGGGAGCTTCCTACAATGAGCAGTTCTTC.

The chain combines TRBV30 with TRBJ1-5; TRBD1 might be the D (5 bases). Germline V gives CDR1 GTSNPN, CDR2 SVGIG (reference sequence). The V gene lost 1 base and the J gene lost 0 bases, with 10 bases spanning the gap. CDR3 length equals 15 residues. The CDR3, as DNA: TGTGCCTGGAGTGGCACAGGATATAGCAATCAGCCCCAGCATTTT. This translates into CAWSGTGYSNQPQHF.

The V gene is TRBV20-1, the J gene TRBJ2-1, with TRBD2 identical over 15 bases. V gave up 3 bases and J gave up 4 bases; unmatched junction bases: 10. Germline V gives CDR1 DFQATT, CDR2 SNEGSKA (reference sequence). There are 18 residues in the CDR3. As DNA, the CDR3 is TGCAGTGCTAGTAGTAGGGGGGGGACTAGCGGGAGGTACAATGAGCAGTTCTTC. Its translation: CSASSRGGTSGRYNEQFF.

DNA of the CDR3: TGTGCCAGCAGTGAATATCGAATTGAGGGCCGGGGGACTGAAGCTTTCTTT. This gives the protein CASSEYRIEGRGTEAFF. The V gene is TRBV25-1, the J gene TRBJ1-1; tentatively, D is TRBD1 (5 bases). Germline V gene sequence: CDR1 MGHDK, CDR2 SYGVNS. CDR3 length equals 17 residues. V lost 0 bases, J lost 5 bases, and 19 bases lay in between.

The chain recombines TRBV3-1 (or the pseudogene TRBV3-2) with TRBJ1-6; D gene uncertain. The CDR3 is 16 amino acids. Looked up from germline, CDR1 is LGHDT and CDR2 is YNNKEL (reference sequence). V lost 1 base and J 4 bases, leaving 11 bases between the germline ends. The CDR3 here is CASSQAQHLYNSPLHF. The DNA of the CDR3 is TGTGCCAGCAGCCAAGCTCAACACCTATATAATTCACCCCTCCACTTT.

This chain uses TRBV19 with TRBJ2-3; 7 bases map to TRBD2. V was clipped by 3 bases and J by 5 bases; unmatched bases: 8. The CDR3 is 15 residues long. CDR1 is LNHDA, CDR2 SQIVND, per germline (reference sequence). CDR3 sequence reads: CASSMGGSLQDTQYF. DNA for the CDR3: TGTGCCAGTAGTATGGGCGGGAGTCTTCAAGATACGCAGTATTTT. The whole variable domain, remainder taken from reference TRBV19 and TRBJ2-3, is DGGITQSPKYLFRKEGQNVTLSCEQNLNHDAMYWYRQDPGQGLRLIYYSQIVNDFQKGDIAEGYSVSREKKESFPLTVTSAQKNPTAFYLCASSMGGSLQDTQYFGPGTRLTVL.

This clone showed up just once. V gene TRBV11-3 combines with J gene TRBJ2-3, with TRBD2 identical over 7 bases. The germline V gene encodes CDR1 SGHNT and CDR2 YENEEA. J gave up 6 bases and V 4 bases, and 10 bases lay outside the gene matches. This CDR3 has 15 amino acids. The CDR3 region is CASSSSGRERDTQYF. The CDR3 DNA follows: TGTGCCAGCAGCTCTAGCGGAAGGGAGAGGGATACGCAGTATTTT.

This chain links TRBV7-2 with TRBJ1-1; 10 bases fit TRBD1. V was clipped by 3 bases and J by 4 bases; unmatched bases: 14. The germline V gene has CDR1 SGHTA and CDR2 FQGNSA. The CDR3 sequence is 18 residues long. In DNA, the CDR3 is TGTGCCAGCAGCTTTTTAACCGGGACAGGGGTCAAGGGCACTGAAGCTTTCTTT. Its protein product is CASSFLTGTGVKGTEAFF.

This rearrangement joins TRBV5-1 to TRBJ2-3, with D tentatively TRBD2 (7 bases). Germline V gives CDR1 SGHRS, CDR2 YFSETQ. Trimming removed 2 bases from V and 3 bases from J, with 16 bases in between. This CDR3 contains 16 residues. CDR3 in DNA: TGCGCCAGCAGCTTCGGGGGGCGGGGGAAAACAGATACGCAGTATTTT. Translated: CASSFGGRGKTDTQYF.

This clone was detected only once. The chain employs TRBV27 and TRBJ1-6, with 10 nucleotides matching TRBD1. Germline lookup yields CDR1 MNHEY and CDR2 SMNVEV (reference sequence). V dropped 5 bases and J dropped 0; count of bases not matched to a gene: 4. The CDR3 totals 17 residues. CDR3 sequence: CASSADRGSSYNSPLHF. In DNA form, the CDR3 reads TGTGCCAGCAGTGCGGACAGGGGGAGCTCCTATAATTCACCCCTCCACTTT.

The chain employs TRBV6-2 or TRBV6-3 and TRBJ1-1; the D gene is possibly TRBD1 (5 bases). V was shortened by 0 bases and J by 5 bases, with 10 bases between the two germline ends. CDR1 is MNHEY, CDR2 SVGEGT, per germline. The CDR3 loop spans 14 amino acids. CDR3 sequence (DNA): TGTGCCAGCAGTTACTCAATCCGGGGGACTGAAGCTTTCTTT. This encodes CASSYSIRGTEAFF.

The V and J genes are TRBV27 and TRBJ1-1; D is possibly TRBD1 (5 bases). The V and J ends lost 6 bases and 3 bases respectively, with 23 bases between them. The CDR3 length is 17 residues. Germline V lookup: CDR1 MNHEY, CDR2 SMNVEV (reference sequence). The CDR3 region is CASSRQFLRTGDTEAFF. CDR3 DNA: TGTGCCAGCAGCCGACAATTCTTAAGGACGGGGGACACTGAAGCTTTCTTT.

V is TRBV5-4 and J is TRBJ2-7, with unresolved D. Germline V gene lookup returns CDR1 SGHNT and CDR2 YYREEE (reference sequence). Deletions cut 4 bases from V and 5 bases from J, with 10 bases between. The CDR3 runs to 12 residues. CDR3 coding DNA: TGTGCCAGCAGCATGACCGGACACGAGCAGTACTTC. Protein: CASSMTGHEQYF.

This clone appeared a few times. The CDR3 loop reads CASSPGLSLTEAFF. The DNA for the CDR3 is TGTGCCAGTAGTCCAGGGCTATCGCTCACTGAAGCTTTCTTT. The V gene is TRBV19, the J gene TRBJ1-1, with D possibly TRBD1 on 5 matching bases. Germline V gives CDR1 LNHDA, CDR2 SQIVND (reference sequence). V was shortened by 5 bases and J by 4 bases, with 14 bases between the two germline ends. CDR3 length: 14 residues.

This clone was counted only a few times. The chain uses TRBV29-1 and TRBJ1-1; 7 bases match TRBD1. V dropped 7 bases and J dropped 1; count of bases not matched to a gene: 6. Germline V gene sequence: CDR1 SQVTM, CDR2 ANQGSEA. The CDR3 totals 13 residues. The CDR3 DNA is TGCAGCGCCTCGGGACAGCCGAACACTGAAGCTTTCTTT. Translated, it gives CSASGQPNTEAFF.

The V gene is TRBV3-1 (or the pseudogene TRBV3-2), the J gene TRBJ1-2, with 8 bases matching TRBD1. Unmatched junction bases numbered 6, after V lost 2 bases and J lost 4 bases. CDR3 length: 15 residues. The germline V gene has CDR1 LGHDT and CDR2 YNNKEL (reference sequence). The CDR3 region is CASSQNRGSVYGYTF. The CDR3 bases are TGTGCCAGCAGCCAAAACAGGGGGTCTGTCTATGGCTACACCTTC.

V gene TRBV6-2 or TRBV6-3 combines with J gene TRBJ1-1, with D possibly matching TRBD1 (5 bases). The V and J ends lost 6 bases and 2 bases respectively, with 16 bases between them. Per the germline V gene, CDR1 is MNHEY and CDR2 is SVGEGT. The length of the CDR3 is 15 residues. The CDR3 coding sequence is TGTGCCAGCAGCGACCCAAGGGGAGGAAACACTGAAGCTTTCTTT. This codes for CASSDPRGGNTEAFF.

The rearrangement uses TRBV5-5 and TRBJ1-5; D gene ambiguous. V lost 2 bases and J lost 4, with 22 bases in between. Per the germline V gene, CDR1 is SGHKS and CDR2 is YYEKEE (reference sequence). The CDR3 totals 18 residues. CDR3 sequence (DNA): TGTGCCAGCAGCTTACTCCCCGGGTCCCTTGGGGAAAATCAGCCCCAGCATTTT. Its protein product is CASSLLPGSLGENQPQHF. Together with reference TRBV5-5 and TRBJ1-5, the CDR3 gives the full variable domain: DAGVTQSPTHLIKTRGQQVTLRCSPISGHKSVSWYQQVLGQGPQFIFQYYEKEERGRGNFPDRFSARQFPNYSSELNVNALLLGDSALYLCASSLLPGSLGENQPQHFGDGTRLSIL.